This T cell receptor beta chain originates from a study of blood T cell repertoires in COVID-19. Overall study context: T cells, B-cell-depleted T cells, or PBMCs provided the cDNA or gDNA that served as material.

Profiling relied on immunoSEQ multiplex PCR, and the TCRdb table lists in-frame clones only, not all of them. The data contain some 490,000 clones, 88% of them singletons. Sample: PBMCs or T cells enriched from blood (not recorded which). The source of this sequence is a woman in her sixties who had recovered from COVID-19.

Here the CDR3 DNA reads TGTGCCAGTCGCAATCTCCGGGCGGGGCCCACAGATACGCAGTATTTT. This sequence encodes CASRNLRAGPTDTQYF. The chain couples TRBV19 to TRBJ2-3; D might be TRBD2 (6 bases). With 8 bases removed from V and 2 bases from J, the gap between germline ends came to 20 bases. The V gene's germline CDR1 is LNHDA and CDR2 SQIVND (reference sequence). The CDR3 sequence is 16 residues long.